These 7 T cell receptor beta chains were all obtained from the same sample, sequenced in a study of CD8 T cells in ankylosing spondylitis. Using its own MiXCR run on the 5' RACE reads, TCRdb lists one record per CDR3 protein. The sample lists roughly 180,000 distinct CDR3 sequences; under 14% were seen once. Sample: blood, either unsorted or a sorted T cell fraction (not recorded which). These TCRs come from a male donor with ankylosing spondylitis or in good health (not recorded which).

At least ten counts were recorded for this clonotype. The CDR3 is CASSPGRSNQPQHF. CDR3 bases: TGTGCCAGCAGCCCGGGACGGAGCAATCAGCCCCAGCATTTT. V and J are TRBV28 and TRBJ1-5; maybe TRBD1 (5 bases). Trimming took 6 bases from V and 1 from J, leaving 10 bases between them. Germline V gene lookup returns CDR1 MDHEN and CDR2 SYDVKM. The CDR3 length is 14 residues.

This clonotype appeared a few times. The V and J genes are TRBV29-1 and TRBJ2-3; D possibly corresponds to TRBD2 (6 bases). The CDR3 totals 15 residues. Germline values: CDR1 SQVTM, CDR2 ANQGSEA. Trimming left V 3 bases short and J 2 bases short, with 15 bases between. The CDR3 DNA is TGCAGCGTTGAGGGCCTTAGCGGATACACAGATACGCAGTATTTT. Translated: CSVEGLSGYTDTQYF.

This clonotype was counted ten times or more. The chain joins TRBV12-3 or TRBV12-4 to TRBJ2-1; 9 bases are a match to TRBD2. The CDR3 is made up of 16 amino acids. V trimming: 6 bases; J trimming: 6 bases; junction bases outside the gene matches: 12. The CDR3 coding sequence is TGTGCCAGCAGCCGCCAGGGCGGGAGGGCCGGCAATGAGCAGTTCTTC. Translated, it gives CASSRQGGRAGNEQFF.

This clonotype was counted many times. This rearrangement joins TRBV30 to TRBJ1-4; D ambiguous. V was cut by 0 bases and J by 6 bases, with 8 bases left in between. Germline V lookup: CDR1 GTSNPN, CDR2 SVGIG (reference sequence). This CDR3 spans 13 amino acids. CDR3 bases: TGTGCCTGGAGTGTAAGTGGAGATGAAAAACTGTTTTTT. Its protein is CAWSVSGDEKLFF.

This clonotype showed up just a few times. As DNA, the CDR3 is TGCGCCAGCAGCCAGCTTACAGGGGGGGAAGATACGCAGTATTTT. Its translation is CASSQLTGGEDTQYF. The V call is TRBV4-3, the J call TRBJ2-3; tentative D call: TRBD1 (8 bases). Germline loops: CDR1 LGHNA, CDR2 YSLEER. This CDR3 spans 15 amino acids. V shed 3 bases and J shed 5 bases, with 15 bases lying between them.

This clonotype was counted many times. The V and J genes are TRBV6-5 and TRBJ1-5, with 7 bases that match TRBD1. J lost 5 bases, V lost 3 bases, and 4 bases had no gene match. This CDR3 comprises 14 residues. The germline gives CDR1 MNHEY, CDR2 SVGAGI. The CDR3 nucleotides read TGTGCCAGCAGTTATCAGGGGGAATATCAGCCCCAGCATTTT. Its protein product is CASSYQGEYQPQHF.

This clonotype was recorded at least ten times. The chain uses TRBV12-3 or TRBV12-4 and TRBJ1-1; D is uncertain. The germline V and J ends were trimmed by 2 bases and 1 base, with 5 bases remaining between them. The CDR3 has 13 amino acids. The DNA of the CDR3 is TGTGCCAGCAGTTTAACAGCGAACACTGAAGCTTTCTTT. Protein: CASSLTANTEAFF.